A single count supports the clone carrying this TCR beta chain. The CDR3 is 16 amino acids. With V trimmed by 4 bases and J by 4 bases, 10 bases remained unmatched. Germline values: CDR1 SQVTM, CDR2 ANQGSEA. TCRdb keeps only in-frame clones here, not all; method: immunoSEQ multiplex PCR. The sample yields about 96,000 clones, more than 85% seen once. The data were taken from a study of control samples from healthy donors and cancer patients. The V and J genes are TRBV29-1 and TRBJ2-3; TRBD2 aligns across 11 bases. The sample taken for sequencing was blood. This TCR was sampled from a man younger than 30 in good health. In DNA form, the CDR3 reads TGCAGCGTTGTCACCGGGACTAGCGGTACGCCAGATACGCAGTATTTT. Its translation is CSVVTGTSGTPDTQYF.